Listed below are T cell receptor beta chains from one sample, sequenced in a study of blood T cells in healthy people across ages. MiXCR, applied by TCRdb to the 5' RACE reads, yields one record per CDR3 protein. The table includes more than 900,000 distinct CDR3 sequences, 25% detected once. This same sample was also taken into another study, of T cells of mothers and their children.

Sequencing was carried out using blood. The origin of the receptors is a girl aged 2-9 years in good health. The CDR3 runs from the conserved cysteine through the conserved F or W. The D gene is left open where the match is weak. Only some rows state a clone size, as once, few, many or a class for expanded clones.

>TRBJ2-4|TRBV29-1|NA|few
CSVSRQESGIQYF
TGCAGCGTTTCTAGACAGGAGAGCGGCATTCAGTACTTC
>TRBJ1-2|TRBV3-1|NA|few
CASGPLDGFYGYTF
TGTGCCAGCGGACCCTTGGACGGATTCTATGGCTACACCTTC
>TRBJ2-3|TRBV19|NA|NA
CASSIDHPGADTQYF
TGTGCCAGTAGTATAGATCACCCAGGGGCGGATACGCAGTATTTT
>TRBJ2-5|TRBV5-1|NA|NA
CASSLGQIIQETQYF
TGCGCCAGCAGCTTGGGACAGATTATCCAAGAGACCCAGTACTTC
>TRBJ2-5|TRBV12-3/TRBV12-4|NA|many
CASCTGPREQYF
TGTGCCAGCTGTACGGGCCCTCGAGAGCAGTACTTC
>TRBJ2-1|TRBV5-1|NA|NA
CASSLEAALQFF
TGCGCCAGCAGCTTGGAGGCAGCTTTACAGTTCTTC
>TRBJ2-7|TRBV6-5|NA|many
CASTLGDGGSYEQYF
TGTGCCAGCACTTTAGGCGACGGCGGCTCCTACGAGCAGTACTTC
>TRBJ2-5|TRBV4-2|NA|few
CASSQPSTARVETQYF
TGTGCCAGCAGCCAACCCTCGACGGCGAGGGTTGAGACCCAGTACTTC
>TRBJ2-1|TRBV28|TRBD1|NA
CASRETGVNEQFF
TGTGCCAGCAGGGAGACAGGGGTGAATGAGCAGTTCTTC
>TRBJ2-3|TRBV29-1|TRBD1|NA
CSVEDYSGQGTDTQYF
TGCAGCGTTGAAGATTACTCGGGACAGGGGACAGATACGCAGTATTTT
>TRBJ1-4|TRBV4-3|TRBD1|few
CASSQTGAIATNEKLFF
TGCGCCAGCAGCCAGACAGGGGCGATCGCAACTAATGAAAAACTGTTTTTT
>TRBJ2-5|TRBV5-1|NA|NA
CASSLSLWYQETQYF
TGCGCCAGCAGCTTGTCTTTGTGGTACCAAGAGACCCAGTACTTC
>TRBJ2-1|TRBV7-3|NA|many
CASSVGGEQFF
TGTGCCAGCAGCGTAGGTGGCGAGCAGTTCTTC
>TRBJ2-3|TRBV6-6|NA|few
CASMPLGDTQYF
TGTGCCAGCATGCCGCTTGGAGATACGCAGTATTTT
>TRBJ2-3|TRBV20-1|NA|NA
CSAPGVLTDTQYF
TGCAGTGCTCCAGGGGTTCTCACAGATACGCAGTATTTT
>TRBJ2-2|TRBV7-8|NA|many
CASSSQSGATNTGELFF
TGTGCCAGCAGCTCCCAATCGGGGGCAACGAACACCGGGGAGCTGTTTTTT
>TRBJ2-1|TRBV4-1|NA|NA
CASSPKGLTNEQFF
TGCGCCAGCAGCCCCAAAGGACTAACCAATGAGCAGTTCTTC
>TRBJ2-3|TRBV7-6|NA|few
CASSFTARRTDTQYF
TGTGCCAGCAGCTTTACAGCTCGACGCACAGATACGCAGTATTTT
>TRBJ1-1|TRBV4-1|NA|NA
CASSQEGPGEAFF
TGCGCCAGCAGCCAGGAAGGACCGGGTGAAGCTTTCTTT
>TRBJ2-3|TRBV4-3|TRBD1|NA
CASSQDFWTGNTDTQYF
TGCGCCAGCAGCCAAGATTTTTGGACAGGGAATACAGATACGCAGTATTTT
>TRBJ2-1|TRBV24-1|TRBD1|NA
CATSDPTGVDNEQFF
TGTGCCACCAGTGACCCTACAGGGGTGGATAATGAGCAGTTCTTC
>TRBJ2-3|TRBV5-5|TRBD2|NA
CASSLVQRGGTDTQYF
TGTGCCAGCAGCTTGGTTCAGCGGGGGGGCACAGATACGCAGTATTTT
>TRBJ1-2|TRBV5-6|TRBD1|once
CASSPGQRSYGYTF
TGTGCCAGCAGCCCGGGACAGCGATCCTATGGCTACACCTTC
>TRBJ2-7|TRBV27|NA|NA
CASSLSRERGSYEQYF
TGTGCCAGCAGTTTGTCGAGGGAGAGGGGTTCCTACGAGCAGTACTTC
>TRBJ1-2|TRBV25-1|NA|NA
CASSEGFTPKGYTF
TGTGCCAGCAGTGAAGGTTTTACACCTAAAGGCTACACCTTC
>TRBJ2-7|TRBV13|TRBD2|NA
CASRLGGNEQYF
TGTGCCAGCAGGCTGGGAGGGAACGAGCAGTACTTC
>TRBJ1-5|TRBV28|NA|NA
CATQTGGQPQHF
TGTGCCACCCAAACCGGGGGTCAGCCCCAGCATTTT
>TRBJ2-3|TRBV4-3|TRBD2|few
CASSLLAGDRVGTDTQYF
TGCGCCAGCAGCCTTCTAGCGGGGGACCGGGTTGGCACAGATACGCAGTATTTT
>TRBJ2-5|TRBV14|NA|NA
CASSHAPDFPGTQYF
TGTGCCAGCAGCCACGCCCCGGACTTCCCGGGGACCCAGTACTTC
>TRBJ1-2|TRBV2|TRBD1|few
CASSALGQSYGYTF
TGTGCCAGCAGTGCGTTGGGACAGTCCTATGGCTACACCTTC
>TRBJ2-7|TRBV24-1|TRBD1|NA
CATSDPSDRQQYF
TGTGCCACCAGTGACCCATCGGACAGGCAGCAGTACTTC
>TRBJ2-6|TRBV27|NA|few
CASSLWEVSSSGANVLTF
TGTGCCAGCAGTTTATGGGAGGTCAGCTCCTCTGGGGCCAACGTCCTGACTTTC
>TRBJ2-7|TRBV20-1|TRBD2|NA
CSASAGESYEQYF
TGCAGTGCTAGCGCGGGGGAGAGCTACGAGCAGTACTTC
>TRBJ2-4|TRBV20-1|NA|NA
CSARAGASWYF
TGCAGTGCTAGGGCAGGGGCTAGTTGGTACTTC
>TRBJ1-5|TRBV28|NA|few
CASSFGHANQPQHF
TGTGCCAGCAGTTTCGGACACGCTAATCAGCCCCAGCATTTT
>TRBJ2-5|TRBV29-1|NA|NA
CSSGTALQETQYF
TGCAGCAGCGGGACAGCCCTTCAAGAGACCCAGTACTTC
>TRBJ2-7|TRBV5-1|TRBD1|NA
CASSLGEGGLYEQYF
TGCGCCAGCAGCTTGGGGGAAGGGGGCCTTTACGAGCAGTACTTC
>TRBJ2-4|TRBV28|NA|NA
CASRGAGKNIQYF
TGTGCCAGTAGGGGTGCGGGCAAAAACATTCAGTACTTC
>TRBJ2-1|TRBV20-1|TRBD2|few
CSARLAVSYNEQFF
TGCAGTGCTCGCCTAGCGGTATCCTACAATGAGCAGTTCTTC
>TRBJ1-2|TRBV12-3/TRBV12-4|NA|NA
CASSNLVGADGYTF
TGTGCCAGCAGTAACTTGGTGGGCGCTGATGGCTACACCTTC
>TRBJ1-1|TRBV29-1|NA|NA
CSVLDLEAFF
TGCAGCGTACTGGATCTTGAAGCTTTCTTT
>TRBJ1-1|TRBV9|TRBD1|NA
CASSKQGRAEAFF
TGTGCCAGCAGCAAACAGGGGCGGGCTGAAGCTTTCTTT
>TRBJ2-3|TRBV4-2|NA|NA
CASSRDRPGARTDTQYF
TGTGCCAGCAGCCGAGATCGTCCGGGAGCAAGGACAGATACGCAGTATTTT
>TRBJ2-5|TRBV7-2|NA|few
CASTRLGKETQYF
TGTGCCAGCACCCGCTTGGGGAAGGAGACCCAGTACTTC
>TRBJ1-2|TRBV6-2/TRBV6-3|NA|few
CASSREVGGNGYTF
TGTGCCAGCAGTCGGGAGGTGGGCGGAAATGGCTACACCTTC